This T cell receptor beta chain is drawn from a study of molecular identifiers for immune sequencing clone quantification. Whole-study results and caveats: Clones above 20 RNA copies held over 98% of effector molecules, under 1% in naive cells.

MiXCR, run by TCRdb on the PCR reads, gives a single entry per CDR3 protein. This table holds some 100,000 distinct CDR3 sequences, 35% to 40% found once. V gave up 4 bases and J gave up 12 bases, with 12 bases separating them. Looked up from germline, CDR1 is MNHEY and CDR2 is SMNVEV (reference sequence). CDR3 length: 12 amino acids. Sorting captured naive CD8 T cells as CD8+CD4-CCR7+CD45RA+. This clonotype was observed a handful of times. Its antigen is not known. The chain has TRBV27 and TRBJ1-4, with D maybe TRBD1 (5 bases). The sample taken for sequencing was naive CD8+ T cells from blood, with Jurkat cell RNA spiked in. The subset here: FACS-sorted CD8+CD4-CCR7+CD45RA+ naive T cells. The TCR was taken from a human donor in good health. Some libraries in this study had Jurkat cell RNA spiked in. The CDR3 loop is CASSSGTVELFF. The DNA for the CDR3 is TGTGCCAGCAGTTCAGGGACCGTTGAACTGTTTTTT.